Each of the 32 T cell receptor beta chains below was sequenced from the same sample in a study of cytomegalovirus exposure and HLA in healthy donors. Vbeta (60) and Jbeta (13) primers were used in the PCR. Clones were read by immunoSEQ multiplex PCR, and TCRdb kept only the in-frame ones, dropping some. There are 200,000 or so clones in the sample, with 0.7% to 0.8% held by the top ten. The sample comprised PBMCs. These receptors were obtained from a boy aged 10-17 years in good health and CMV-seronegative.

Comment on this clone: Distinct nucleotide sequences in the sample also encode this CDR3. CDR3 loop: CASSLYLGQNTEAFF. DNA of the CDR3: TGTGCCAGCAGCTTATATCTTGGGCAGAACACTGAAGCTTTCTTT. The chain joins TRBV7-6 to TRBJ1-1; D gene uncertain. Germline V gene lookup returns CDR1 SGHVS and CDR2 FNYEAQ. The CDR3 is 15 residues long. Between the trimmed V and J ends, which lost 2 bases and 1 base, there was a span of 11 bases.

The chain is built from TRBV5-6 and TRBJ2-1; D is ambiguous. Germline V CDR1 and CDR2: SGHDT, YYEEEE. This CDR3 spans 14 amino acids. V lost 0 bases, J lost 0 bases, and 4 bases lay in between. The CDR3 sequence is CASSLGSSYNEQFF. The CDR3 DNA reads TGTGCCAGCAGCTTGGGGAGCTCCTACAATGAGCAGTTCTTC. Full variable domain (missing parts from reference TRBV5-6 and TRBJ2-1): DAGVTQSPTHLIKTRGQQVTLRCSPKSGHDTVSWYQQALGQGPQFIFQYYEEEERQRGNFPDRFSGHQFPNYSSELNVNALLLGDSALYLCASSLGSSYNEQFFGPGTRLTVL.

The rearrangement joins TRBV7-2 to TRBJ2-5, with D unresolved. CDR1 is SGHTA and CDR2 is FQGNSA in the germline V gene. Trimming took off 5 bases at V and 5 bases at J, with 12 bases between the two ends. The CDR3 runs 13 residues. CDR3 bases: TGTGCCAGCAGCCTTCGGGTCGGGGAGACCCAGTACTTC. Its translation is CASSLRVGETQYF. Full variable domain (remainder filled in from reference TRBV7-2 and TRBJ2-5): GAGVSQSPSNKVTEKGKDVELRCDPISGHTALYWYRQSLGQGLEFLIYFQGNSAPDKSGLPSDRFSAERTGGSVSTLTIQRTQQEDSAVYLCASSLRVGETQYFGPGTRLLVL.

The rearrangement joins TRBV7-9 to TRBJ1-1; D might be TRBD1 (6 bases). CDR3 size: 16 residues. The V and J ends lost 5 bases and 1 base respectively, with 17 bases between them. CDR1 and CDR2 (germline): SEHNR, FQNEAQ (reference sequence). The CDR3 is CASSQGRGGANTEAFF. The CDR3 bases are TGTGCCAGCAGCCAGGGAAGGGGGGGAGCGAACACTGAAGCTTTCTTT. Combining the CDR3 with reference TRBV7-9 and TRBJ1-1 gives the whole variable domain DTGVSQNPRHKITKRGQNVTFRCDPISEHNRLYWYRQTLGQGPEFLTYFQNEAQLEKSRLLSDRFSAERPKGSFSTLEIQRTEQGDSAMYLCASSQGRGGANTEAFFGQGTRLTVV.

This chain links TRBV4-3 with TRBJ2-7; 9 nucleotides match TRBD2. The trim removed 4 bases at V and 4 bases at J, leaving 14 bases unmatched. CDR1 LGHNA and CDR2 YSLEER come from the germline V gene. This CDR3 has 17 residues. CDR3 amino acids: CASSRDLTGTSSYEQYF. The CDR3 DNA sequence: TGCGCCAGCAGCCGGGACCTTACCGGGACTAGCAGTTACGAGCAGTACTTC.

The rearrangement links TRBV2 to TRBJ2-3, with 9 bases matching TRBD1. CDR1 and CDR2 (germline): SNHLY, FYNNEI. The CDR3 is made up of 15 amino acids. V shed 6 bases and J 4 bases; nucleotides not matched to a gene: 8. CDR3 DNA: TGTGCCAGCAGAATGGGACAGGGTGTTGCAGATACGCAGTATTTT. This sequence encodes CASRMGQGVADTQYF.

The chain recombines TRBV11-2 with TRBJ1-2, with D possibly matching TRBD1 (6 bases). This CDR3 is 13 amino acids long. The V gene's germline CDR1 is SGHAT and CDR2 FQNNGV. The V end lost 1 base, the J end lost 6 bases, and 9 bases lay between the germline ends. The CDR3 sequence is CASSLVTGNGYTF. The CDR3 nucleotides read TGTGCCAGCAGCTTAGTAACAGGGAATGGCTACACCTTC.

The chain is built from TRBV7-2 and TRBJ2-1; 11 positions agree with TRBD2. The CDR3 extends over 15 amino acids. Trimming took 3 bases from V and 4 from J; bases not matched to a gene: 2. The germline gives CDR1 SGHTA, CDR2 FQGNSA. The CDR3 bases are TGTGCCAGCAGCTTCACTAGCGGGGGTTACAATGAGCAGTTCTTC. Translating gives CASSFTSGGYNEQFF.

This chain's CDR3 is CASRPDRGQGNTIYF. The DNA of the CDR3 is TGTGCCAGTAGACCCGACAGGGGGCAGGGAAACACCATATATTTT. V is TRBV19 and J is TRBJ1-3, with 10 bases aligning to TRBD1. J gave up 4 bases and V 6 bases, and 6 bases lay outside the gene matches. CDR1 is LNHDA, CDR2 SQIVND, per germline (reference sequence). This CDR3 has 15 residues.

A remark on this clone: A read error may produce the germline difference seen at one junction end. The same CDR3 arises from other DNA sequences in this sample as well. This chain links TRBV6-6 with TRBJ2-4; 11 nucleotides match TRBD1. The CDR3 runs to 15 residues. Germline V gene lookup returns CDR1 MNHNY and CDR2 SVGAGI (reference sequence). In nucleotides, the CDR3 is TGTGCTAGCAGTTCCCCGGACAGGGGGCGAAACATTCAGTACTTC. It codes for CASSSPDRGRNIQYF.

DNA for the CDR3: TGTGCCAGCAGTTACCCCAAAGGAGGGTACTATGGCTACACCTTC. Translated, it gives CASSYPKGGYYGYTF. The chain combines TRBV6-5 with TRBJ1-2, with no clear D. The CDR3 totals 15 residues. The germline V gene encodes CDR1 MNHEY and CDR2 SVGAGI. V was shortened by 2 bases and J by 3 bases, with 13 bases between the two germline ends.

This chain uses TRBV6-5 with TRBJ2-7, with unresolved D. Trimming removed 0 bases from V and 7 bases from J, with 4 bases in between. The CDR3 covers 11 residues. Germline CDR1 reads MNHEY; CDR2 reads SVGAGI. The CDR3 region is CASSYSQEQYF. CDR3 DNA sequence: TGTGCCAGCAGTTACTCGCAGGAGCAGTACTTC.

CDR3 loop: CSVVVYGDTEAFF. The CDR3 DNA follows: TGCAGCGTTGTCGTGTACGGGGACACTGAAGCTTTCTTT. This chain connects TRBV29-1 to TRBJ1-1; no clear D gene. Germline V lookup: CDR1 SQVTM, CDR2 ANQGSEA. V lost 4 bases and J 3 bases, leaving 12 bases between the germline ends. The CDR3 loop spans 13 amino acids. The variable domain in full, completed from reference TRBV29-1 and TRBJ1-1, reads SAVISQKPSRDICQRGTSLTIQCQVDSQVTMMFWYRQQPGQSLTLIATANQGSEATYESGFVIDKFPISRPNLTFSTLTVSNMSPEDSSIYLCSVVVYGDTEAFFGQGTRLTVV.

This rearrangement joins TRBV30 to TRBJ2-6; a weak D match, TRBD2 (6 bases). V was cut by 4 bases and J by 2 bases, with 12 bases left in between. Germline CDR1 reads GTSNPN; CDR2 reads SVGIG (reference sequence). The CDR3 has 15 amino acids. The CDR3 spells CAWIRPGAGANVLTF. Here the CDR3 DNA reads TGTGCCTGGATTCGACCGGGGGCTGGGGCCAACGTCCTGACTTTC.

The chain combines TRBV4-2 with TRBJ2-3; maybe TRBD1 (5 bases). V lost 3 bases and J 2 bases, leaving 9 bases between the germline ends. This CDR3 has 14 amino acids. Per the germline V gene, CDR1 is LGHNA and CDR2 is YNFKEQ. The CDR3 protein is CASSQPGITDTQYF. The CDR3 DNA reads TGTGCCAGCAGCCAGCCAGGGATCACAGATACGCAGTATTTT.

A remark on this clone: Other DNA sequences of this sample code for an identical CDR3. The chain carries TRBV30 and TRBJ2-7; D possibly corresponds to TRBD2 (7 bases). This CDR3 region has 13 residues. In germline, CDR1 is GTSNPN, CDR2 SVGIG (reference sequence). Trimming removed 5 bases from V and 7 bases from J, with 18 bases in between. CDR3 in DNA: TGTGCCTGGTCCGATGGGGGGGCTCGAGAGCAGTACTTC. It specifies CAWSDGGAREQYF. Together with reference TRBV30 and TRBJ2-7, the CDR3 gives the full variable domain: SQTIHQWPATLVQPVGSPLSLECTVEGTSNPNLYWYRQAAGRGLQLLFYSVGIGQISSEVPQNLSASRPQDRQFILSSKKLLLSDSGFYLCAWSDGGAREQYFGPGTRLTVT.

CDR3 DNA: TGCGCCAGCAGTGAGAGGGGACAGGGGGCGTCCGGGGAGCTGTTTTTT. This translates into CASSERGQGASGELFF. The rearrangement uses TRBV10-1 and TRBJ2-2; 12 nucleotides align to TRBD1. Per germline, CDR1 WNHNN and CDR2 SYGVQD (reference sequence). J gave up 6 bases and V 2 bases, and 4 bases lay outside the gene matches. The CDR3 is 16 residues long.

V and J are TRBV5-1 and TRBJ2-1, with 8 bases matching TRBD2. The CDR3 is 14 residues long. With V trimmed by 4 bases and J by 8 bases, 8 bases remained unmatched. CDR1 is SGHRS, CDR2 YFSETQ, per germline. The CDR3 region is CASSQRGSGDEQFF. The CDR3, as DNA: TGCGCCAGCAGCCAGCGGGGGTCCGGGGATGAGCAGTTCTTC.

The gene calls are TRBV25-1 and TRBJ1-6; D possibly corresponds to TRBD1 (6 bases). Germline loops: CDR1 MGHDK, CDR2 SYGVNS. V shed 2 bases and J shed 0 bases, with 11 bases lying between them. This CDR3 spans 17 amino acids. The CDR3 sequence is CASSEHRVSSYNSPLHF. The CDR3 nucleotides are TGTGCCAGCAGTGAACACAGGGTGAGCTCCTATAATTCACCCCTCCACTTT.

The CDR3 DNA follows: TGCGCCAGCAGGGACAGTTTTAACTATGGCTACACCTTC. Protein product: CASRDSFNYGYTF. The chain carries TRBV5-1 and TRBJ1-2, with D tentatively TRBD1 (6 bases). From germline, CDR1 is SGHRS and CDR2 YFSETQ. V shed 5 bases and J shed 1 base, with 9 bases lying between them. The CDR3 has 13 residues.

V and J are TRBV2 and TRBJ2-6; the match to TRBD2 covers 10 bases. The CDR3 runs 18 residues. The V segment lost 6 bases and the J segment 4 bases; nucleotides outside the gene matches: 12. Per the germline V gene, CDR1 is SNHLY and CDR2 is FYNNEI. The CDR3 DNA reads TGTGCCAGCAGCCATGAGGGAGCGGGGGGGCTCGGGGCCAACGTCCTGACTTTC. Its translation: CASSHEGAGGLGANVLTF.

The chain has TRBV7-8 and TRBJ2-5; the D gene is possibly TRBD2 (7 bases). V was clipped by 5 bases and J by 4 bases, with 26 bases between them. This CDR3 comprises 18 residues. The V gene's germline CDR1 is SGHVS and CDR2 FQNEAQ. CDR3 region: CASSQYEQRGGPGETQYF. DNA of the CDR3: TGTGCCAGCAGCCAATACGAGCAGAGGGGGGGCCCTGGAGAGACCCAGTACTTC. The full variable domain, in which reference TRBV7-8 and TRBJ2-5 provide the parts outside the CDR3, is GAGVSQSPRYKVAKRGQDVALRCDPISGHVSLFWYQQALGQGPEFLTYFQNEAQLDKSGLPSDRFFAERPEGSVSTLKIQRTQQEDSAVYLCASSQYEQRGGPGETQYFGPGTRLLVL.

This chain connects TRBV27 to TRBJ1-2, with D tentatively TRBD1 (5 bases). This CDR3 region has 14 residues. CDR1 and CDR2 from the germline V gene are MNHEY and SMNVEV (reference sequence). V lost 2 bases to trimming and J lost 6 bases, with 13 bases between them. CDR3 protein: CASSLDGRVHGYTF. DNA of the CDR3: TGTGCCAGCAGTTTAGACGGCAGGGTGCATGGCTACACCTTC.

The rearrangement joins TRBV2 to TRBJ1-2; D unresolved. The CDR3 is made up of 11 amino acids. Germline CDR1 SNHLY, CDR2 FYNNEI. Trimming took off 6 bases at V and 6 bases at J, with 8 bases between the two ends. Here the CDR3 DNA reads TGTGCCAGCAGAGTGGGAGATGGCTACACCTTC. Protein sequence: CASRVGDGYTF.

The V gene is TRBV7-9, the J gene TRBJ2-7, with 10 positions matching TRBD1. The J segment lost 5 bases and the V segment lost 7 bases, leaving 11 bases of the junction unmatched. The CDR3 runs to 15 residues. Germline CDR1 SEHNR, CDR2 FQNEAQ (reference sequence). CDR3 amino acids: CASTYGTGDIHEQYF. The DNA of the CDR3 is TGTGCCAGCACCTACGGGACAGGGGACATCCACGAGCAGTACTTC. The whole variable domain, filled in from reference TRBV7-9 and TRBJ2-7, reads DTGVSQNPRHKITKRGQNVTFRCDPISEHNRLYWYRQTLGQGPEFLTYFQNEAQLEKSRLLSDRFSAERPKGSFSTLEIQRTEQGDSAMYLCASTYGTGDIHEQYFGPGTRLTVT.

This sequence joins TRBV19 and TRBJ1-1, with 7 nucleotides matching TRBD1. The CDR3 spans 16 residues. Germline CDR1 and CDR2: LNHDA and SQIVND (reference sequence). The V gene end was trimmed by 3 bases and the J gene end by 1 base; junction bases not matched to a gene: 8. DNA for the CDR3: TGTGCCAGTAGTATCACGGGACAGCTGACGAACACTGAAGCTTTCTTT. This codes for CASSITGQLTNTEAFF.

The chain combines TRBV13 with TRBJ2-5; 7 positions match TRBD2. Germline CDR1 and CDR2: PRHDT and FYEKMQ (reference sequence). V lost 2 bases and J lost 2; bases outside the gene matches: 14. The CDR3 loop spans 18 amino acids. The CDR3 nucleotides are TGTGCCAGCAGCTTATTTCGGCGGGAGCGAGGGTATCAAGAGACCCAGTACTTC. Translating it yields CASSLFRRERGYQETQYF.

The chain uses TRBV27 and TRBJ2-6; 8 bases align to TRBD1. Losses at the gene ends were 5 bases for V and 6 bases for J; bases not matched to a gene: 15. CDR1 MNHEY and CDR2 SMNVEV come from the germline V gene (reference sequence). This CDR3 region has 18 residues. The CDR3 region has the DNA TGTGCCAGCAGTCTTCACGGGACAGGACGTCTCGCGGCCAACGTCCTGACTTTC. Translating it yields CASSLHGTGRLAANVLTF.

This chain uses TRBV4-1 with TRBJ2-7; TRBD2 aligns across 10 bases. The J segment lost 5 bases and the V segment lost 4 bases, leaving 14 bases of the junction unmatched. CDR1 and CDR2 from the germline V gene are MGHRA and YSYEKL. This CDR3 is built from 17 residues. For the CDR3, the DNA is TGCGCCAGCAGCCCAAGATTTCTAGCGGGGGACGGGGACGAGCAGTACTTC. Residues: CASSPRFLAGDGDEQYF.

The rearrangement joins TRBV30 to TRBJ1-2; D gene unclear. CDR1 GTSNPN and CDR2 SVGIG come from the germline V gene (reference sequence). The V end was cut by 2 bases, the J end by 4 bases, with 17 bases between. The CDR3 covers 15 residues. The DNA of the CDR3 is TGTGCCTGGAGTCGGCGCAGGCTGCTCCCCTATGGCTACACCTTC. It codes for CAWSRRRLLPYGYTF. Combining the CDR3 with reference TRBV30 and TRBJ1-2 gives the whole variable domain SQTIHQWPATLVQPVGSPLSLECTVEGTSNPNLYWYRQAAGRGLQLLFYSVGIGQISSEVPQNLSASRPQDRQFILSSKKLLLSDSGFYLCAWSRRRLLPYGYTFGSGTRLTVV.

The chain joins TRBV7-6 to TRBJ1-3; D is perhaps TRBD1 (6 bases). The CDR3 spans 14 residues. CDR1 SGHVS and CDR2 FNYEAQ come from the germline V gene. V was clipped by 6 bases and J by 2 bases, with 11 bases between them. The CDR3 nucleotides read TGTGCCAGCAGTCAACAGGGTACTGGAAACACCATATATTTT. This gives the protein CASSQQGTGNTIYF. Complete variable domain (other parts from reference TRBV7-6 and TRBJ1-3): GAGVSQSPRYKVTKRGQDVALRCDPISGHVSLYWYRQALGQGPEFLTYFNYEAQQDKSGLPNDRFSAERPEGSISTLTIQRTEQRDSAMYRCASSQQGTGNTIYFGEGSWLTVV.

This chain connects TRBV30 to TRBJ2-2, with TRBD2 identical over 8 bases. This CDR3 comprises 16 residues. Per germline, CDR1 GTSNPN and CDR2 SVGIG (reference sequence). With V trimmed by 3 bases and J by 1 base, 7 bases remained unmatched. CDR3 in amino acids: CAWSLIAGRNTGELFF. For the CDR3, the DNA is TGTGCCTGGAGCCTAATAGCGGGGAGGAACACCGGGGAGCTGTTTTTT.